This entry features one TCR beta chain sequence. Antigen unknown. This record belongs to a study of persistence of HIV-infected CD4 T cells. Cells were stimulated with CMV-infected fibroblast lysates at about 9.4 ug/mL. CD40L-negative CD69-negative CD45RO-high memory CD4+ T cells were sorted as populations depleted of antigen-responding cells. For around 19 hours, CD8-depleted PBMCs received anti-CD28/CD49d costimulation, a CD40-blocking antibody and enfuvirtide. The immunoSEQ assay was version 4, run in survey mode. Profiled with immunoSEQ multiplex PCR; TCRdb holds only in-frame clones, not every one. Here the sample spans tens of thousands of clones, more than 75% being singletons. CDR1 is LGHDT and CDR2 is YNNKEL in the germline V gene (reference sequence). Trimming left V 1 base short and J 2 bases short, with 0 bases between. The CDR3 consists of 12 residues.

This chain uses TRBV3-1 (or the pseudogene TRBV3-2) with TRBJ1-3; the D is unclear. The receptor was derived from an adult woman with HIV who was CMV-seropositive. Material: CD4+ T cells sorted from PBMCs after approximately 19-hour stimulation, obtained from a patient who received antiretroviral therapy. CDR3 sequence: CASSQAGNTIYF. Here the CDR3 DNA reads TGTGCCAGCAGCCAAGCTGGAAACACCATATATTTT.